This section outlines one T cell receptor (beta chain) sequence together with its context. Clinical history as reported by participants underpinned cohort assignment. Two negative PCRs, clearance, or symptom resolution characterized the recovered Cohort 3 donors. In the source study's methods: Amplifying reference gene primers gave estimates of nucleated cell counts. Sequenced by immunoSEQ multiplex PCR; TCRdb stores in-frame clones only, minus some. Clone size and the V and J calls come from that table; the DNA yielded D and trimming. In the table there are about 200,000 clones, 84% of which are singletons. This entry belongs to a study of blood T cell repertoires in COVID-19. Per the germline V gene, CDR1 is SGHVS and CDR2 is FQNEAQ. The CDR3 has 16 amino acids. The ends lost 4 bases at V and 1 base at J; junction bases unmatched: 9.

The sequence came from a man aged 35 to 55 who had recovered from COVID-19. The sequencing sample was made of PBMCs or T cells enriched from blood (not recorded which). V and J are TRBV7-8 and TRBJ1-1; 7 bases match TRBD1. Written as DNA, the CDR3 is TGTGCCAGCAGCTCTAGGGTGGGACAGCGGAACACTGAAGCTTTCTTT. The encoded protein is CASSSRVGQRNTEAFF.